This T cell receptor beta chain emerged from a study of PD-L1 blockade in urothelial cancer. Study context: Intravenous atezolizumab, 1,200 mg every 3 weeks, was begun by patients in the mid-2010s.

Data came from immunoSEQ multiplex PCR; TCRdb stores just in-frame clones and leaves some out. This sample has some 110,000 clones, with 85% to 90% found just once. The V segment lost 4 bases and the J segment 6 bases; nucleotides outside the gene matches: 10. There are 15 residues in the CDR3. The germline CDR1 and CDR2 sequences are MNHEY and SVGAGI. Time point reported: peripheral blood 6 weeks after treatment start. The sequence was obtained from a man aged 55-75 years with urothelial cancer. The rearrangement links TRBV6-5 to TRBJ1-2; 8 bases are a match to TRBD1. The sequencing here drew on PBMCs, taken around atezolizumab (anti-PD-L1) treatment. The chain's CDR3 is CASSFLGQGGDGYTF. CDR3 in DNA: TGTGCCAGCAGTTTTCTCGGACAGGGCGGAGATGGCTACACCTTC.